Below are 17 T cell receptor beta chains sequenced from a single sample in a study of regulatory T cells in long-lasting Graves disease. Libraries of TCR beta came from iRepertoire HTBI primers plus Arm-PCR of CDR3 regions. MiXCR, run by TCRdb on the multiplex PCR reads, gives a single entry per CDR3 protein. Of about 400,000 distinct CDR3 sequences in the sample, 20% were seen once. Time point in this sample: persistent/refractory GD, antithyroid drugs over 5 years with positive TRAb. Making the TCR library involved RNA that had been extracted from PBMCs. Specimen: peripheral blood mononuclear cells (PBMCs), collected when the disease was refractory, from a patient treated with antithyroid drugs. These receptors were collected from a female donor with Graves disease.

This clonotype was counted ten times or more. The rearrangement joins TRBV7-2 to TRBJ2-7; no firm D call. The CDR3 length is 11 residues. Germline CDR1 is SGHTA and CDR2 is FQGNSA. The V end lost 2 bases, the J end lost 7 bases, and 6 bases lay between the germline ends. CDR3 residues: CASSLRKEQYF. CDR3 bases: TGTGCCAGCAGCTTAAGAAAGGAGCAGTACTTC.

The CDR3 region has the DNA TGTGCCAGCATACAGGGGGCAGAGGGCTATGGCTACACCTTC. This translates into CASIQGAEGYGYTF. The gene calls are TRBV2 and TRBJ1-2, with 9 nucleotides matching TRBD1. The germline V gene has CDR1 SNHLY and CDR2 FYNNEI. The CDR3 contains 14 residues. V shed 7 bases and J 4 bases; nucleotides not matched to a gene: 7.

This clonotype has only a few counts. This chain uses TRBV7-9 with TRBJ1-2; no definite D call. The V end lost 0 bases, the J end lost 2 bases, and 10 bases lay between the germline ends. The CDR3 length is 15 residues. From germline, CDR1 is SEHNR and CDR2 FQNEAQ (reference sequence). Here the CDR3 reads CASSLAGSGNYGYTF. For the CDR3, the DNA is TGTGCCAGCAGCTTAGCAGGCAGCGGCAACTATGGCTACACCTTC. Using reference TRBV7-9 and TRBJ1-2 for the parts outside the CDR3, the full variable domain is DTGVSQNPRHKITKRGQNVTFRCDPISEHNRLYWYRQTLGQGPEFLTYFQNEAQLEKSRLLSDRFSAERPKGSFSTLEIQRTEQGDSAMYLCASSLAGSGNYGYTFGSGTRLTVV.

This clonotype was seen only once. The chain uses TRBV9 and TRBJ1-1, with D possibly matching TRBD1 (5 bases). V was pared by 0 bases and J by 3 bases, with 12 bases between. Germline V gene sequence: CDR1 SGDLS, CDR2 YYNGEE. The CDR3 has 15 residues. The CDR3 sequence: CASSVEAEGYTEAFF. CDR3 DNA sequence: TGTGCCAGCAGCGTAGAGGCAGAGGGGTACACTGAAGCTTTCTTT.

There are many counts of this clonotype. CDR3 sequence (DNA): TGTGCCAGCAGTTTAGCAGGGCGTCATCAGCCCCAGCATTTT. Translating gives CASSLAGRHQPQHF. The chain carries TRBV12-3 or TRBV12-4 and TRBJ1-5; the D is unclear. V lost 0 bases and J lost 5, with 8 bases in between. The CDR3 loop spans 14 amino acids.

In this sample, this clonotype turned up many times. Written as DNA, the CDR3 is TGTGCCAGCAGCTCCTCCGGACTAGCTTACGAGCAGTACTTC. As protein: CASSSSGLAYEQYF. This chain connects TRBV7-9 to TRBJ2-7; TRBD2 aligns across 8 bases. The V gene's germline CDR1 is SEHNR and CDR2 FQNEAQ (reference sequence). This CDR3 has 14 amino acids. With V trimmed by 4 bases and J by 4 bases, 6 bases remained unmatched.

The J gene is TRBJ2-1, the V gene TRBV9; TRBD2 aligns across 7 bases. This CDR3 has 16 amino acids. Trimming at V came to 4 bases and at J to 8 bases, leaving 15 bases not matched to a gene. Germline V gene data show CDR1 as SGDLS and CDR2 as YYNGEE. The CDR3 reads CASSSEAGLNGDEQFF. The CDR3 DNA reads TGTGCCAGCAGCTCCGAAGCGGGACTGAACGGCGATGAGCAGTTCTTC.

Points on this clonotype: A read error may explain this, as a much larger clone is one base away. The chain has TRBV5-1 and TRBJ2-7, with D maybe TRBD1 (5 bases). Germline V gene lookup returns CDR1 SGHRS and CDR2 YFSETQ. CDR3 length: 13 residues. The CDR3, as DNA: TGCGCCGGCAGTGAGGACACCCCCTACGAGCAGTACTTC. This translates into CAGSEDTPYEQYF.

This chain uses TRBV28 with TRBJ2-3, with 9 bases that match TRBD1. The J segment lost 1 base and the V segment lost 5 bases, leaving 7 bases of the junction unmatched. This CDR3 spans 16 amino acids. CDR1 and CDR2 from the germline V gene are MDHEN and SYDVKM. The CDR3 protein is CASSDNRGPRTDTQYF. The CDR3 region has the DNA TGTGCCAGCAGTGATAACAGGGGGCCGCGCACAGATACGCAGTATTTT.

V is TRBV7-2 and J is TRBJ2-1, with 10 bases fitting TRBD2. The CDR3 has 15 amino acids. Germline V gene data show CDR1 as SGHTA and CDR2 as FQGNSA. Trimming cost V 5 bases and J 6 bases; bases outside gene matches: 7. The CDR3 DNA is TGTGCCAGCAGCCTGTGGGCTAGCGGGAGCAATGAGCAGTTCTTC. This translates into CASSLWASGSNEQFF. The complete variable domain, with remaining parts taken from reference TRBV7-2 and TRBJ2-1, reads GAGVSQSPSNKVTEKGKDVELRCDPISGHTALYWYRQSLGQGLEFLIYFQGNSAPDKSGLPSDRFSAERTGGSVSTLTIQRTQQEDSAVYLCASSLWASGSNEQFFGPGTRLTVL.

The chain uses TRBV11-2 and TRBJ2-1; 9 nucleotides align to TRBD2. In germline, CDR1 is SGHAT, CDR2 FQNNGV. The V segment lost 3 bases and the J segment 4 bases; nucleotides outside the gene matches: 7. The CDR3 contains 16 residues. The CDR3 loop is CASSFPQAGGYNEQFF. The CDR3 nucleotides are TGTGCCAGCAGCTTTCCTCAGGCGGGAGGGTACAATGAGCAGTTCTTC.

This clonotype appeared many times. This chain uses TRBV28 with TRBJ1-5, with a tentative D call TRBD1 (5 bases). This CDR3 is built from 16 residues. V was clipped by 4 bases and J by 2 bases, with 15 bases between them. The germline V gene encodes CDR1 MDHEN and CDR2 SYDVKM. The CDR3 region is CASSSAAGTRNQPQHF. The CDR3 region has the DNA TGTGCCAGCAGTTCCGCGGCCGGGACGCGCAATCAGCCCCAGCATTTT.

The chain has TRBV18 and TRBJ2-2; no firm D call. CDR1 and CDR2 (germline): KGHSH, LQKENI. Trimming pared 3 bases from V and 0 bases from J, leaving 8 bases between. The CDR3 has 15 residues. The CDR3 region is CASSPYAANTGELFF. The CDR3, as DNA: TGTGCCAGCTCACCTTACGCAGCGAACACCGGGGAGCTGTTTTTT.

The chain recombines TRBV12-3 or TRBV12-4 with TRBJ2-3; D might be TRBD2 (6 bases). The ends were cut back, 7 bases at V and 4 bases at J, with 15 bases in the middle. CDR3 size: 14 residues. Written as DNA, the CDR3 is TGTGCCAGCACCTGGGGGGACTCCGCAGATACGCAGTATTTT. Its protein product is CASTWGDSADTQYF.

The rearrangement joins TRBV6-1 to TRBJ1-1, with no clear D. Germline V gene data show CDR1 as MNHNS and CDR2 as SASEGT. V dropped 8 bases and J dropped 0 bases, with 10 bases sitting between them. The CDR3 extends over 13 amino acids. The CDR3 reads CASHLHMNTEAFF. In DNA form, the CDR3 reads TGTGCCAGCCACCTGCACATGAACACTGAAGCTTTCTTT.

This clonotype was picked up a small number of times. This sequence joins TRBV30 and TRBJ1-1, with 12 nucleotides matching TRBD1. The CDR3 contains 17 residues. Germline lookup yields CDR1 GTSNPN and CDR2 SVGIG (reference sequence). With 2 bases clipped from V and 1 base from J, the junction kept 8 bases outside the gene matches. CDR3 sequence: CAWSLTGTGGWNTEAFF. The CDR3 nucleotides are TGTGCCTGGAGTTTAACCGGGACAGGGGGCTGGAACACTGAAGCTTTCTTT. The variable domain in full, completed from reference TRBV30 and TRBJ1-1, reads SQTIHQWPATLVQPVGSPLSLECTVEGTSNPNLYWYRQAAGRGLQLLFYSVGIGQISSEVPQNLSASRPQDRQFILSSKKLLLSDSGFYLCAWSLTGTGGWNTEAFFGQGTRLTVV.

This clonotype has ten or more counts. The V and J genes are TRBV10-3 and TRBJ1-1, with D unclear. Germline V gives CDR1 ENHRY, CDR2 SYGVKD. There are 14 residues in the CDR3. Trimming removed 3 bases from V and 4 bases from J, with 12 bases in between. The CDR3 DNA is TGTGCCATCAGTGATCGCGGAATGAGCACTGAAGCTTTCTTT. The encoded protein is CAISDRGMSTEAFF.